These T cell receptor beta chains were read from a single sample in a study of T-cell reconstitution after alpha-beta-depleted transplantation in children. TCRdb re-called the PCR reads with MiXCR, one entry per CDR3 protein. The data hold more than 450,000 distinct CDR3 sequences, with around 17% observed a single time. The specimen comprised PBMCs from the stem cell graft donor, sampled from the stem cell graft. All receptors come from a human donor who donated a stem cell graft to a child with acute lymphoblastic leukemia. Each CDR3 is given with its conserved first and last residue. Each record gives: CDR3 DNA, CDR3 protein, V gene, clone size, J gene, D gene. D genes are given only for firm matches. Size tells how often a clone was seen (once, few, many) or the class of an expanded clone, and some rows leave it out.

DNA: TGTGCCAGTAGTCCTCAGGGACAGGGGGCGCGAGGCTCCTACAATGAGCAGTTCTTC
CDR3: CASSPQGQGARGSYNEQFF
V: TRBV19
size: -
J: TRBJ2-1
D: TRBD1

DNA: TGTGCCAGCTCACCACCGACTCGAGACACCGGGGAGCTGTTTTTT
CDR3: CASSPPTRDTGELFF
V: TRBV18
size: -
J: TRBJ2-2
D: -

DNA: TGTGCCAGCAGCGTAGGGGACAGGCCTAACTATGGCTACACCTTC
CDR3: CASSVGDRPNYGYTF
V: TRBV9
size: -
J: TRBJ1-2
D: TRBD1

DNA: TGTGCCAGCAGCTTAGATGGACAACCAAGCTCTGGGGCCAACGTCCTGACTTTC
CDR3: CASSLDGQPSSGANVLTF
V: TRBV11-2
size: once
J: TRBJ2-6
D: -

DNA: TGTGCCAGCAGCCAAGACTGGGGCTACAATGAGCAGTTCTTC
CDR3: CASSQDWGYNEQFF
V: TRBV3-1
size: -
J: TRBJ2-1
D: -

DNA: TGTGCCAGCAGTCCCCGGGGCGGCGGCCCCTACGAGCAGTACTTC
CDR3: CASSPRGGGPYEQYF
V: TRBV25-1
size: -
J: TRBJ2-7
D: -

DNA: TGTGCCAGCAGCCTGACAGGGGGACCGCCAGATACGCAGTATTTT
CDR3: CASSLTGGPPDTQYF
V: TRBV7-3
size: -
J: TRBJ2-3
D: TRBD1

DNA: TGCAGCGTCCTACAGGGTGACACCGGGGAGCTGTTTTTT
CDR3: CSVLQGDTGELFF
V: TRBV29-1
size: -
J: TRBJ2-2
D: -

DNA: TGTGCCAGCACCATGCGGGCCGGAGGCTACACCTTC
CDR3: CASTMRAGGYTF
V: TRBV12-3/TRBV12-4
size: few
J: TRBJ1-2
D: -

DNA: TGCAGTGCCATCGATCCGGTAGCGTTGTACCAAGAGACCCAGTACTTC
CDR3: CSAIDPVALYQETQYF
V: TRBV20-1
size: -
J: TRBJ2-5
D: -

DNA: TGCAGTGCTAGAGATCAGCGGAACTCCTACGAGCAGTACTTC
CDR3: CSARDQRNSYEQYF
V: TRBV20-1
size: -
J: TRBJ2-7
D: -

DNA: TGCGCCAGCAGCTTGGGGGTCTATCAGGGTGAAAAACTGTTTTTT
CDR3: CASSLGVYQGEKLFF
V: TRBV5-1
size: -
J: TRBJ1-4
D: -

DNA: TGTGCCAGCAGTCTGTCAGCCTCTCCAATCTCACCCCAGCATTTT
CDR3: CASSLSASPISPQHF
V: TRBV27
size: few
J: TRBJ1-5
D: -

DNA: TGCAGTGCTAGGGACCCAGGAGGATTTCACTATGGCTACACCTTC
CDR3: CSARDPGGFHYGYTF
V: TRBV20-1
size: -
J: TRBJ1-2
D: -

DNA: TGTGCCAGCATCCGGGACGGAGGCAATGAGCAGTTCTTC
CDR3: CASIRDGGNEQFF
V: TRBV6-1
size: -
J: TRBJ2-1
D: -

DNA: TGTGCCAGCTCACCGTTTTCGGGACTCAGAGGTCGCGGATCCTACAATGAGCAGTTCTTC
CDR3: CASSPFSGLRGRGSYNEQFF
V: TRBV18
size: few
J: TRBJ2-1
D: -

DNA: TGTACCTGCTGCCGACTAGCGGGGTCGGGGAGGTCATTGACGACCCAGTACTTC
CDR3: CTCCRLAGSGRSLTTQYF
V: TRBV3-1
size: -
J: TRBJ2-5
D: TRBD2

DNA: TGCAGCGTTGAAGGGGAGGACACTGAAGCTTTCTTT
CDR3: CSVEGEDTEAFF
V: TRBV29-1
size: -
J: TRBJ1-1
D: -

DNA: TGTGCCAGCAGCGGCGTCGGGCAGGCTGCCTACGAGCAGTACTTC
CDR3: CASSGVGQAAYEQYF
V: TRBV5-6
size: -
J: TRBJ2-7
D: -

DNA: TGCGCCAGCAGCCCACACGTCGGACTTGACAACATTCAGTACTTC
CDR3: CASSPHVGLDNIQYF
V: TRBV4-1
size: few
J: TRBJ2-4
D: -

DNA: TGTGCCAGCAGCCGGGAAGACAGGTGGAGGAACAATGAGCAGTTCTTC
CDR3: CASSREDRWRNNEQFF
V: TRBV7-9
size: -
J: TRBJ2-1
D: -

DNA: TGTGCCAGCAGCGAGGCTACCCAGAATCATGAGCAGTTCTTC
CDR3: CASSEATQNHEQFF
V: TRBV14
size: -
J: TRBJ2-1
D: -

DNA: TGTGCCAGCACCACGGGACTAGCGGGCAACTACGAGCAGTACTTC
CDR3: CASTTGLAGNYEQYF
V: TRBV6-5
size: -
J: TRBJ2-7
D: TRBD2

DNA: TGTGCCAGCGGTACTAGCGGTCGGGAGTTCTTC
CDR3: CASGTSGREFF
V: TRBV25-1
size: -
J: TRBJ2-1
D: TRBD2

DNA: TGTGCCAGCAGCTTGGACGGGGGCGCGACAGGCGGGGAGCTGTTTTTT
CDR3: CASSLDGGATGGELFF
V: TRBV7-2
size: few
J: TRBJ2-2
D: -

DNA: TGCGCCAGCGGCAGACAGGGGGCCTCCTTTTCTGGGGCCAACGTCCTGACTTTC
CDR3: CASGRQGASFSGANVLTF
V: TRBV5-1
size: few
J: TRBJ2-6
D: TRBD1

DNA: TGTGCCAGCTCACCAAACCGGGACAGGGCTGAAGCTTTCTTT
CDR3: CASSPNRDRAEAFF
V: TRBV18
size: -
J: TRBJ1-1
D: TRBD1

DNA: TGTGCCAGCAGCTTTATCGACGAGCAGTACTTC
CDR3: CASSFIDEQYF
V: TRBV5-6
size: few
J: TRBJ2-7
D: -

DNA: TGTGCCAGCAGTGGCACAGGGAGCGATGGCTACACCTTC
CDR3: CASSGTGSDGYTF
V: TRBV27
size: -
J: TRBJ1-2
D: -

DNA: TGCAGCGTTGATCCCCCGCAGGGGGTGAGCCGTGGCTACACCTTC
CDR3: CSVDPPQGVSRGYTF
V: TRBV29-1
size: -
J: TRBJ1-2
D: TRBD1

DNA: TGTGCCATCAGTCAGCGGGAGGGCCAAGATACGCAGTATTTT
CDR3: CAISQREGQDTQYF
V: TRBV10-3
size: -
J: TRBJ2-3
D: TRBD2

DNA: TGTGCCAGCACCGGGGGAAACACCATATATTTT
CDR3: CASTGGNTIYF
V: TRBV12-3/TRBV12-4
size: -
J: TRBJ1-3
D: -